The 2 T cell receptor beta chains presented below share a single source sample, sequenced in a study of T cell repertoires in cytomegalovirus infection. The antigens these receptors bind are not known. TCRdb called the reads again in MiXCR, with one record for every CDR3 protein. The table records tens of thousands of distinct CDR3 sequences, about 29% of them present only once. Here the sequenced sample was CD8+ T cells from cultured PBMCs, taken from culture after CMV antigen stimulation. The origin of the receptors is a human donor in good health (CMV status not recorded). Some clones in this sample may be carry-over from other donors' samples.

This clonotype was observed a handful of times. This chain uses TRBV7-9 with TRBJ2-3, with D possibly being TRBD1 (6 bases). V shed 4 bases and J shed 2 bases, with 16 bases lying between them. The CDR3 is made up of 16 amino acids. Per germline, CDR1 SEHNR and CDR2 FQNEAQ (reference sequence). CDR3 region: CASSSLGQPDTDTQYF. In nucleotides, the CDR3 is TGTGCCAGCAGCTCCCTTGGACAGCCGGACACAGATACGCAGTATTTT.

The gene calls are TRBV6-6 and TRBJ1-3, with 9 bases lining up with TRBD1. This CDR3 spans 16 amino acids. V gave up 5 bases and J gave up 1 base; unmatched junction bases: 6. The V gene's germline CDR1 is MNHNY and CDR2 SVGAGI (reference sequence). CDR3 sequence reads: CASSNTGGLSGNTIYF. In DNA, the CDR3 is TGTGCCAGCAGTAATACAGGGGGCTTGTCTGGAAACACCATATATTTT.